These 9 T cell receptor beta chains share one sample of origin, sequenced in a study of blood T cells in healthy people across ages. It was with a sample-barcoded 5' primer and a J-beta primer mix that a second PCR of roughly 7 to 12 cycles was run. TCRdb recomputed calls from the 5' RACE reads with MiXCR, one row per CDR3 protein. The sample shows some 900,000 distinct CDR3 sequences, roughly 48% of them seen only once. The sequenced sample consisted of blood. These receptors all stem from a man aged 30-40 years in good health.

The chain employs TRBV9 and TRBJ2-5; D is undetermined. The CDR3 is 14 residues long. V was pared by 1 base and J by 0 bases, with 7 bases between. CDR1 is SGDLS, CDR2 YYNGEE, per germline. CDR3: CASSVSEYQETQYF. CDR3 nucleotide sequence: TGTGCCAGCAGCGTATCTGAGTACCAAGAGACCCAGTACTTC.

This chain uses TRBV6-1 with TRBJ1-4; TRBD1 matches at 8 bases. V gave up 2 bases and J gave up 4 bases; unmatched junction bases: 3. This CDR3 comprises 15 residues. Germline CDR1 and CDR2: MNHNS and SASEGT. For the CDR3, the DNA is TGTGCCAGCAGTGAACGACAGGGGATTAATGAAAAACTGTTTTTT. Residues: CASSERQGINEKLFF.

The V gene is TRBV4-2, the J gene TRBJ2-7; a weak D match, TRBD2 (6 bases). The DNA end lines up better with TRBJ2-5; the J call may be wrong. Germline V CDR1 and CDR2: LGHNA, YNFKEQ. This CDR3 region has 14 residues. The CDR3 nucleotides read TGTGCCAGCAGCGTCACGGAGGGCGGAGAGACCCAGTACTTC. Translation gives CASSVTEGGETQYF.

The gene calls are TRBV19 and TRBJ2-7; D not certain. The CDR3 is 15 residues long. V dropped 1 base and J dropped 3 bases, with 13 bases sitting between them. From germline, CDR1 is LNHDA and CDR2 SQIVND (reference sequence). Here the CDR3 reads CASSIVAGQNYEQYF. The CDR3 DNA sequence: TGTGCCAGTAGTATAGTAGCAGGTCAGAACTACGAGCAGTACTTC.

J is TRBJ2-1 and V is TRBV29-1; D remains unclear. The germline V gene has CDR1 SQVTM and CDR2 ANQGSEA. V was cut by 7 bases and J by 3 bases, with 10 bases left in between. This CDR3 has 12 residues. CDR3 bases: TGCAGCGCCTTGTGGGACTACAATGAGCAGTTCTTC. It encodes CSALWDYNEQFF.

J is TRBJ1-4 and V is TRBV12-3 or TRBV12-4; no reliable D call. The CDR3 is made up of 15 amino acids. The V end was cut by 5 bases, the J end by 8 bases, with 18 bases between. The CDR3 DNA reads TGTGCCAGCAGTCCTCGGCCCGATGAAGGAGAAAAACTGTTTTTT. Translation gives CASSPRPDEGEKLFF.

This clonotype is a singleton in its sample. The junction does not match germline at one end; this may be a read error. The rearrangement links TRBV4-3 to TRBJ2-6, with a possible D match to TRBD1 (5 bases). Per the germline V gene, CDR1 is LGHNA and CDR2 is YSLEER. The CDR3 contains 13 residues. The CDR3 sequence: CASRNSGANALTF. The DNA for the CDR3 is TGCGCCAGCAGGAATTCTGGGGCCAACGCCCTGACTTTC.

Regarding this clonotype: Mismatch with germline at one junction end may stem from a read error. The CDR3 DNA follows: TGTGCCAGCAGCCCGTATACACAGGGAGGTGGCTACACCTTC. Translation gives CASSPYTQGGGYTF. V is TRBV5-1 and J is TRBJ1-2; a possible D gene is TRBD1 (6 bases). This CDR3 has 14 amino acids. Germline values: CDR1 SGHRS, CDR2 YFSETQ.

This chain joins TRBV7-2 and TRBJ2-1, with D hard to call. This CDR3 has 14 amino acids. The ends were cut back, 5 bases at V and 4 bases at J, with 12 bases in the middle. Germline CDR1 SGHTA, CDR2 FQGNSA. CDR3 loop: CASSPPQQYNEQFF. The CDR3 nucleotides read TGTGCCAGCAGCCCACCCCAGCAGTACAATGAGCAGTTCTTC.